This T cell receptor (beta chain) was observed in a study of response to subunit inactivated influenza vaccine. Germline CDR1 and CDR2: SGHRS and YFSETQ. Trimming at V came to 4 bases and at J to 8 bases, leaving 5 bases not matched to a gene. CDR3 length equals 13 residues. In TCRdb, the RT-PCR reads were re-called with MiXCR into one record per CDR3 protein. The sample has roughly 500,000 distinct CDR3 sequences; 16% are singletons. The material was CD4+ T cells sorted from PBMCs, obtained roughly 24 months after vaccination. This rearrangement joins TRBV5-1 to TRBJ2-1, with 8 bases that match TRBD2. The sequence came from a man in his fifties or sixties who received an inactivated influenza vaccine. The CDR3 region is CASSGGLVHEQFF. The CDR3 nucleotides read TGCGCCAGCAGCGGGGGACTAGTCCATGAGCAGTTCTTC.